These 18 T cell receptor beta chains share one sample of origin, sequenced in a study of T cell repertoires in cytomegalovirus infection. TCRdb processed the reads anew with MiXCR; each CDR3 protein has one entry. There are roughly 600,000 distinct CDR3 sequences in the sample; around 24% occur only once, and 8% lies in the top ten. Sequencing used CD8+ T cells from PBMCs. The receptors derive from a human donor in good health (CMV status not recorded). Some clones in this sample may be carry-over from other donors' samples.

This clonotype has more than one count but fewer than ten. J is TRBJ1-5 and V is TRBV5-1; the D gene is possibly TRBD1 (5 bases). Between the trimmed V and J ends, which lost 0 bases and 0 bases, there was a span of 10 bases. Per the germline V gene, CDR1 is SGHRS and CDR2 is YFSETQ. The CDR3 is made up of 16 amino acids. In nucleotides, the CDR3 is TGCGCCAGCAGCTTGGGCACAGGATATAGCAATCAGCCCCAGCATTTT. Its translation is CASSLGTGYSNQPQHF.

There are a few counts of this clonotype. This chain connects TRBV6-6 to TRBJ1-4, with TRBD1 matching 8 bases. Looked up from germline, CDR1 is MNHNY and CDR2 is SVGAGI (reference sequence). J gave up 2 bases and V 4 bases, and 12 bases lay outside the gene matches. CDR3 size: 18 residues. The CDR3 reads CASSSRGQSSWTNEKLFF. The CDR3 bases are TGTGCCAGCAGTTCCAGGGGGCAAAGTTCCTGGACTAATGAAAAACTGTTTTTT.

There are a few counts of this clonotype. The chain links TRBV12-3 or TRBV12-4 to TRBJ2-7; TRBD1 might be the D (6 bases). The CDR3 extends over 15 amino acids. Trimming took 6 bases from V and 2 from J, leaving 17 bases between them. This CDR3 is CASSPRLSGAYEQYF. CDR3 bases: TGTGCCAGCAGCCCCCGGCTGTCAGGGGCCTACGAGCAGTACTTC.

This clonotype was detected many times. The rearrangement uses TRBV6-1 and TRBJ2-7, with TRBD1 matching over 8 bases. The ends lost 9 bases at V and 4 bases at J; junction bases unmatched: 5. The length of the CDR3 is 12 residues. The V gene's germline CDR1 is MNHNS and CDR2 SASEGT. CDR3 protein: CASGQGEYEQYV. Written as DNA, the CDR3 is TGTGCCAGTGGACAGGGAGAATACGAGCAGTACGTC.

The chain is built from TRBV6-8 and TRBJ2-4, with D tentatively TRBD1 or TRBD2 (6 bases each). This CDR3 is 15 amino acids long. V lost 2 bases, J lost 6 bases, and 14 bases lay in between. Germline assignment: CDR1 MNHGY and CDR2 SAAAGT. The chain's CDR3 is CASSYDRPEGNIQYF. The CDR3 DNA is TGTGCCAGCAGTTACGACAGGCCGGAGGGAAACATTCAGTACTTC.

This sequence joins TRBV20-1 and TRBJ1-1, with TRBD1 as a possible D gene (5 bases). Trimming removed 6 bases from V and 3 bases from J, with 14 bases in between. The CDR3 runs 13 residues. Germline assignment: CDR1 DFQATT and CDR2 SNEGSKA (reference sequence). This CDR3 reads CSALGGGYTEAFF. CDR3 sequence (DNA): TGCAGTGCGCTAGGTGGGGGATACACTGAAGCTTTCTTT.

V usage is TRBV7-9 and J usage is TRBJ2-7; TRBD1 or TRBD2 may be the D gene (5 bases each). CDR3 length: 13 amino acids. The V end lost 5 bases, the J end lost 6 bases, and 14 bases lay between the germline ends. From germline, CDR1 is SEHNR and CDR2 FQNEAQ (reference sequence). CDR3 nucleotide sequence: TGTGCCAGCAGCCCCATGGGGGTCAGCGAGCAGTACTTC. It encodes CASSPMGVSEQYF.

This clonotype was seen a handful of times. The V gene is TRBV28, the J gene TRBJ2-3; maybe TRBD1 (6 bases). The CDR3 totals 15 residues. Trimming removed 6 bases at V and 3 bases at J, with 16 bases between. Germline-derived CDR1 and CDR2 are MDHEN and SYDVKM. In nucleotides, the CDR3 is TGTGCCAGCAGCTCTGGACAGCAACTGACAGATACGCAGTATTTT. Protein: CASSSGQQLTDTQYF. The full variable domain, in which reference TRBV28 and TRBJ2-3 provide the parts outside the CDR3, is DVKVTQSSRYLVKRTGEKVFLECVQDMDHENMFWYRQDPGLGLRLIYFSYDVKMKEKGDIPEGYSVSREKKERFSLILESASTNQTSMYLCASSSGQQLTDTQYFGPGTRLTVL.

The chain combines TRBV7-2 with TRBJ2-7; 9 bases align to TRBD1. This CDR3 comprises 13 residues. Germline lookup yields CDR1 SGHTA and CDR2 FQGNSA. Trimming cost V 6 bases and J 5 bases; bases outside gene matches: 5. CDR3 nucleotide sequence: TGTGCCAGCAGGCTACAGGGGGCCCACGAGCAGTACTTC. This codes for CASRLQGAHEQYF.

The chain combines TRBV7-6 with TRBJ2-2, with D uncertain. The V gene's germline CDR1 is SGHVS and CDR2 FNYEAQ. CDR3 length: 13 residues. Trimming stripped 11 bases from V and 6 bases from J, with 16 bases between. The CDR3 DNA reads as TGTGCCTCGTCGGCAACTGGGCCCGGGGAGCTGTTTTTT. Translated: CASSATGPGELFF.

This clonotype was seen repeatedly, ten times or more. The V and J genes are TRBV7-6 and TRBJ1-3; 8 positions agree with TRBD1. Per germline, CDR1 SGHVS and CDR2 FNYEAQ. The V gene end was trimmed by 5 bases and the J gene end by 2 bases; junction bases not matched to a gene: 8. The CDR3 has 16 amino acids. The CDR3 nucleotides are TGTGCCAGCAGCGAACAGGGGGGACTTCCTGGAAACACCATATATTTT. Its translation is CASSEQGGLPGNTIYF. Based on the CDR3 plus reference TRBV7-6 and TRBJ1-3, the full variable domain is GAGVSQSPRYKVTKRGQDVALRCDPISGHVSLYWYRQALGQGPEFLTYFNYEAQQDKSGLPNDRFSAERPEGSISTLTIQRTEQRDSAMYRCASSEQGGLPGNTIYFGEGSWLTVV.

This clonotype was observed at least ten times. This chain links TRBV7-8 with TRBJ2-3, with TRBD2 matching over 7 bases. Germline CDR1 and CDR2: SGHVS and FQNEAQ. Trimming took 2 bases from V and 3 from J; bases not matched to a gene: 2. The CDR3 is made up of 14 amino acids. The CDR3 nucleotides are TGTGCCAGCAGCTTATGGGGGGGGACAGATACGCAGTATTTT. Amino acid sequence: CASSLWGGTDTQYF.

The chain combines TRBV12-3 or TRBV12-4 with TRBJ2-3; a weak D match, TRBD2 (5 bases). CDR3 size: 17 residues. V shed 3 bases and J shed 1 base, with 17 bases lying between them. The CDR3 nucleotides are TGTGCCAGCAGTTTCCGGACGGCCCCGGAGGGCACAGATACGCAGTATTTT. Amino acids: CASSFRTAPEGTDTQYF.

This clonotype was detected only a few times. The V call is TRBV20-1, the J call TRBJ2-2; D gene unclear. The V and J ends lost 3 bases and 2 bases respectively, with 19 bases between them. The CDR3 spans 17 residues. Germline V gives CDR1 DFQATT, CDR2 SNEGSKA (reference sequence). CDR3 nucleotides: TGCAGTGCTAGTTCCCCGCCCCTTTATTACAACACCGGGGAGCTGTTTTTT. Its translation: CSASSPPLYYNTGELFF.

This clonotype was counted many times. V usage is TRBV6-1 and J usage is TRBJ2-2; 8 positions match TRBD1. The CDR3 contains 14 residues. V lost 5 bases, J lost 7 bases, and 6 bases stayed unmatched. The germline V gene has CDR1 MNHNS and CDR2 SASEGT. CDR3 DNA sequence: TGTGCCAGCAGTCATGACAGGGGCATCGGGGAGCTGTTTTTT. The encoded protein is CASSHDRGIGELFF.

V gene TRBV7-2 combines with J gene TRBJ1-1, with a weak D call TRBD1 (5 bases). Germline CDR1 SGHTA, CDR2 FQGNSA. This CDR3 has 15 amino acids. Trimming pared 5 bases from V and 0 bases from J, leaving 13 bases between. CDR3 loop: CASSTRVYMNTEAFF. DNA of the CDR3: TGTGCCAGCAGCACCAGGGTCTACATGAACACTGAAGCTTTCTTT.

This clonotype was detected a few times. The chain carries TRBV6-2 or TRBV6-3 and TRBJ2-2; D perhaps matches TRBD1 (5 bases). Germline CDR1 and CDR2: MNHEY and SVGEGT. Deletions cut 6 bases from V and 3 bases from J, with 20 bases between. This CDR3 has 17 amino acids. The CDR3 protein is CASSRYSTASYTGELFF. CDR3 nucleotides: TGTGCCAGCAGCCGCTACTCGACAGCCAGCTACACCGGGGAGCTGTTTTTT.

This clonotype was picked up one time. The germline gene is not matched at one end of the junction; a read error may be the cause. The chain recombines TRBV29-1 with TRBJ1-2; TRBD1 is a possible D gene (6 bases). Germline CDR1 SQVTM, CDR2 ANQGSEA. This CDR3 region has 13 residues. CDR3 sequence: CSVEHGGAYDYTF. The CDR3 bases are TGCAGCGTTGAGCACGGGGGCGCCTATGACTACACCTTC. Based on the CDR3 plus reference TRBV29-1 and TRBJ1-2, the full variable domain is SAVISQKPSRDICQRGTSLTIQCQVDSQVTMMFWYRQQPGQSLTLIATANQGSEATYESGFVIDKFPISRPNLTFSTLTVSNMSPEDSSIYLCSVEHGGAYDYTFGSGTRLTVV.